This is a list of T cell receptor beta chains from one sample in a study of regulatory T cells in long-lasting Graves disease. TCRdb ran MiXCR on the multiplex PCR reads and lists one entry per CDR3 protein. The sample consists of about 350,000 distinct CDR3 sequences, over 15% of them appearing once. These data were also reused for a study on T cells in Graves' hyperthyroidism and ophthalmopathy.

The source material was peripheral blood mononuclear cells (PBMCs), sampled at new diagnosis, from a patient treated with antithyroid drugs. The receptors here all came from a man aged 35-49 years with Graves disease. The CDR3 runs from the conserved cysteine through the conserved F or W. The D gene is left open where the match is weak. Some rows have no size entry. The others give once, few or many, or a class for an expanded clone.

many	TRBV28	.	TRBJ2-7	CASSSSGAEYEQYF	TGTGCCAGCAGCTCCTCCGGGGCCGAATACGAGCAGTACTTC
many	TRBV28	.	TRBJ1-2	CASSLIAAFWVDGYTF	TGTGCCAGCAGTTTAATCGCGGCGTTTTGGGTGGATGGCTACACCTTC
many	TRBV24-1	TRBD1	TRBJ2-5	CATSPSGTGKETQYF	TGTGCCACCAGCCCGTCCGGGACAGGGAAAGAGACCCAGTACTTC
many	TRBV7-2	.	TRBJ2-2	CASSPYTGELFF	TGTGCCAGCAGCCCGTACACCGGGGAGCTGTTTTTT
many	TRBV2	TRBD1	TRBJ1-5	CASSLLGGGSNQPQHF	TGTGCCAGCAGCCTACTAGGGGGCGGTAGCAATCAGCCCCAGCATTTT
many	TRBV24-1	.	TRBJ2-1	CATSDPGPYNEQFF	TGTGCCACCAGTGACCCGGGACCTTACAATGAGCAGTTCTTC
many	TRBV11-2	.	TRBJ1-4	CASRVATNEKLFF	TGTGCCAGCCGAGTTGCAACTAATGAAAAACTGTTTTTT
many	TRBV5-1	.	TRBJ2-1	CASQTDAANEQFF	TGCGCCAGTCAGACGGACGCGGCAAATGAGCAGTTCTTC
few	TRBV24-1	.	TRBJ1-5	CATSDLHNQPQHF	TGTGCCACCAGTGATTTACACAATCAGCCCCAGCATTTT
.	TRBV4-3	.	TRBJ1-6	CASSQVKGIAPLHF	TGCGCCAGCAGCCAAGTAAAAGGGATTGCACCCCTCCACTTT
.	TRBV15	TRBD1	TRBJ2-2	CATSNSGGYKYGELFF	TGTGCCACCAGCAATTCAGGGGGCTACAAGTACGGGGAGCTGTTTTTT
.	TRBV19	TRBD1	TRBJ1-1	CASSARGGYTEAFF	TGTGCCAGTAGTGCCAGGGGGGGCTACACTGAAGCTTTCTTT
few	TRBV10-3	TRBD1	TRBJ2-3	CATTGGIREDTQYF	TGTGCCACGACAGGGGGCATAAGGGAAGATACGCAGTATTTT
once	TRBV12-3/TRBV12-4	.	TRBJ2-7	CASSLGTISYF	TGTGCCAGCAGCTTGGGTACTATTTCGTACTTC
many	TRBV10-2	TRBD1	TRBJ2-2	CATSIDRGNTGELFF	TGCGCCACCTCTATCGACAGGGGTAACACCGGGGAGCTGTTTTTT
many	TRBV12-3/TRBV12-4	.	TRBJ2-1	CASSFKQGLVNEQFF	TGTGCCAGCAGTTTTAAGCAGGGGTTGGTCAATGAGCAGTTCTTC
.	TRBV18	.	TRBJ2-2	CASSPARATGELFF	TGTGCCAGCTCACCGGCCAGAGCCACCGGGGAGCTGTTTTTT
.	TRBV18	TRBD2	TRBJ2-1	CASSPLAGGRRPYNEQFF	TGTGCCAGCTCACCGCTTGCGGGGGGACGTCGTCCCTACAATGAGCAGTTCTTC
few	TRBV27	.	TRBJ2-2	CASSPDREDTGELFF	TGTGCCAGCAGTCCTGACAGGGAGGACACCGGGGAGCTGTTTTTT
.	TRBV2	TRBD1	TRBJ2-7	CASSYPDRAHEQYF	TGTGCCAGCAGCTACCCTGACAGGGCCCACGAGCAGTACTTC
many	TRBV11-2	TRBD1	TRBJ2-7	CASSQGTAFYEQYF	TGTGCCAGCAGCCAAGGGACAGCTTTTTACGAGCAGTACTTC
many	TRBV28	.	TRBJ1-5	CASSRPSRSEPQHF	TGTGCCAGCAGCCGCCCCAGTCGGTCGGAACCCCAGCATTTT
few	TRBV6-5	.	TRBJ2-1	CASSYGDHRDNEQFF	TGTGCCAGCAGTTACGGCGACCATAGGGACAATGAGCAGTTCTTC
.	TRBV7-8	.	TRBJ1-1	CASSKALNTEAFF	TGTGCCAGCAGCAAAGCACTGAACACTGAAGCTTTCTTT
.	TRBV28	.	TRBJ1-2	CASRAIFYGYTF	TGTGCCAGCAGGGCCATTTTCTATGGCTACACCTTC
many	TRBV5-1	TRBD1	TRBJ2-3	CASSPGTGGAGWTDTQYF	TGCGCCAGCAGCCCCGGGACAGGGGGCGCTGGATGGACAGATACGCAGTATTTT
many	TRBV18	.	TRBJ2-6	CASSPVASGANVLTF	TGTGCCAGCTCACCTGTTGCTTCTGGGGCCAACGTCCTGACTTTC
many	TRBV28	TRBD1	TRBJ1-1	CASSSGQGSTEAFF	TGTGCCAGCAGTTCCGGACAGGGAAGCACTGAAGCTTTCTTT
.	TRBV25-1	TRBD1	TRBJ2-2	CASEQPGTGGTGELFF	TGTGCCAGCGAACAACCGGGGACAGGGGGAACCGGGGAGCTGTTTTTT
many	TRBV28	.	TRBJ2-7	CASRSVERDPYF	TGTGCCAGCAGGAGTGTTGAAAGAGATCCGTACTTC
many	TRBV20-1	TRBD2	TRBJ2-3	CSARGLAGGGDTQYF	TGCAGTGCTAGGGGACTAGCGGGGGGTGGAGATACGCAGTATTTT
.	TRBV6-2/TRBV6-3	TRBD1	TRBJ2-7	CASGPGQGLSYEQYF	TGTGCCAGCGGGCCGGGACAGGGGCTTTCCTACGAGCAGTACTTC
many	TRBV18	.	TRBJ1-4	CASSPTGIARFYEKLFF	TGTGCCAGCTCACCAACCGGTATCGCACGTTTTTACGAAAAACTGTTTTTT
many	TRBV12-3/TRBV12-4	.	TRBJ2-3	CASTRSTDTQYF	TGTGCCAGCACTCGAAGCACAGATACGCAGTATTTT
.	TRBV9	TRBD2	TRBJ2-1	CASSVRTSLGEQFF	TGTGCCAGCAGCGTGAGGACTAGCCTTGGTGAGCAGTTCTTC
many	TRBV28	.	TRBJ1-1	CASSLQGFLNTEAFF	TGTGCCAGCAGTTTGCAGGGCTTTCTGAACACTGAAGCTTTCTTT
.	TRBV28	TRBD1	TRBJ2-1	CASSGPGTGDSYEQFF	TGTGCCAGCAGTGGTCCCGGGACAGGGGACTCGTATGAGCAGTTCTTC
many	TRBV12-3/TRBV12-4	.	TRBJ1-3	CASSLKGRVTIYF	TGTGCCAGCAGTTTAAAGGGTCGCGTCACCATATATTTT
many	TRBV20-1	TRBD1	TRBJ2-7	CSAPILGQATYEQYF	TGCAGTGCTCCCATTCTCGGACAGGCGACCTACGAGCAGTACTTC
many	TRBV2	.	TRBJ2-5	CASSGVLRGQKQETQYF	TGTGCCAGCAGTGGCGTCTTGAGGGGACAAAAACAAGAGACCCAGTACTTC